The subject of this entry is one T cell receptor (beta chain). This record belongs to a study of shared clonotypes between healthy human individuals. Cells designated naive CD8 were CD45RO-negative and were positively selected for CCR7, with terminally differentiated effector memory CD45RA+ cells excluded. Per germline, CDR1 KGHSH and CDR2 LQKENI. CDR3 size: 15 residues. The ends were cut back, 7 bases at V and 1 base at J, with 17 bases in the middle. Deep-level assay runs were performed. Libraries were prepared by immunoSEQ multiplex PCR; TCRdb keeps only in-frame clonotypes and omits some of them. The sample lists around 2.1 million clones, about 92% occurring once.

The chain carries TRBV18 and TRBJ2-7; maybe TRBD2 (5 bases). The source material was naive CD8+ T cells from PBMCs. The TCR was taken from a man aged 18 to 29 in good health. Some clones in this sample may be carry-over from other donors' samples. This chain's CDR3 is CASLPTHGLSYEQYF. The CDR3 nucleotides read TGTGCCAGCTTACCCACGCACGGACTGTCCTACGAGCAGTACTTC.